The clone carrying this T cell receptor beta chain appeared a single time. The data were obtained in a study of blood T cell repertoires in COVID-19. About the study: PBMCs, B-cell-depleted T cells, or T cells were the source of the cDNA or gDNA that made up the material.

This study enrolled people aged roughly 18 to 100 from roughly 22 US geographic areas. Participant reports of clinical history set cohort assignment. V lost 0 bases to trimming and J lost 4 bases; unmatched junction nucleotides: 9. CDR3 length equals 16 residues. Germline CDR1 is SGHRS and CDR2 is YFSETQ. In the study's own analysis: For nucleated cells, counts were estimated from reference gene primer amplification. The assay was immunoSEQ multiplex PCR, and TCRdb's table has in-frame clones only and misses some. From that table come the V and J calls and clone size; the DNA was used to work out D and trimming. There are approximately 240,000 clones in the sample; 75% to 90% occur only once, and approximately 3.4% lies in the top ten.

The specimen was PBMCs or T cells enriched from blood (not recorded which). This sequence originates from a woman aged 18-29 years in a cohort exposed to, infected with or recovered from COVID-19 (not recorded which). V is TRBV5-1 and J is TRBJ2-5; TRBD2 aligns across 7 bases. The CDR3 spells CASSLVGRGGGETQYF. The DNA for the CDR3 is TGCGCCAGCAGCTTGGTAGGGAGGGGAGGTGGAGAGACCCAGTACTTC.